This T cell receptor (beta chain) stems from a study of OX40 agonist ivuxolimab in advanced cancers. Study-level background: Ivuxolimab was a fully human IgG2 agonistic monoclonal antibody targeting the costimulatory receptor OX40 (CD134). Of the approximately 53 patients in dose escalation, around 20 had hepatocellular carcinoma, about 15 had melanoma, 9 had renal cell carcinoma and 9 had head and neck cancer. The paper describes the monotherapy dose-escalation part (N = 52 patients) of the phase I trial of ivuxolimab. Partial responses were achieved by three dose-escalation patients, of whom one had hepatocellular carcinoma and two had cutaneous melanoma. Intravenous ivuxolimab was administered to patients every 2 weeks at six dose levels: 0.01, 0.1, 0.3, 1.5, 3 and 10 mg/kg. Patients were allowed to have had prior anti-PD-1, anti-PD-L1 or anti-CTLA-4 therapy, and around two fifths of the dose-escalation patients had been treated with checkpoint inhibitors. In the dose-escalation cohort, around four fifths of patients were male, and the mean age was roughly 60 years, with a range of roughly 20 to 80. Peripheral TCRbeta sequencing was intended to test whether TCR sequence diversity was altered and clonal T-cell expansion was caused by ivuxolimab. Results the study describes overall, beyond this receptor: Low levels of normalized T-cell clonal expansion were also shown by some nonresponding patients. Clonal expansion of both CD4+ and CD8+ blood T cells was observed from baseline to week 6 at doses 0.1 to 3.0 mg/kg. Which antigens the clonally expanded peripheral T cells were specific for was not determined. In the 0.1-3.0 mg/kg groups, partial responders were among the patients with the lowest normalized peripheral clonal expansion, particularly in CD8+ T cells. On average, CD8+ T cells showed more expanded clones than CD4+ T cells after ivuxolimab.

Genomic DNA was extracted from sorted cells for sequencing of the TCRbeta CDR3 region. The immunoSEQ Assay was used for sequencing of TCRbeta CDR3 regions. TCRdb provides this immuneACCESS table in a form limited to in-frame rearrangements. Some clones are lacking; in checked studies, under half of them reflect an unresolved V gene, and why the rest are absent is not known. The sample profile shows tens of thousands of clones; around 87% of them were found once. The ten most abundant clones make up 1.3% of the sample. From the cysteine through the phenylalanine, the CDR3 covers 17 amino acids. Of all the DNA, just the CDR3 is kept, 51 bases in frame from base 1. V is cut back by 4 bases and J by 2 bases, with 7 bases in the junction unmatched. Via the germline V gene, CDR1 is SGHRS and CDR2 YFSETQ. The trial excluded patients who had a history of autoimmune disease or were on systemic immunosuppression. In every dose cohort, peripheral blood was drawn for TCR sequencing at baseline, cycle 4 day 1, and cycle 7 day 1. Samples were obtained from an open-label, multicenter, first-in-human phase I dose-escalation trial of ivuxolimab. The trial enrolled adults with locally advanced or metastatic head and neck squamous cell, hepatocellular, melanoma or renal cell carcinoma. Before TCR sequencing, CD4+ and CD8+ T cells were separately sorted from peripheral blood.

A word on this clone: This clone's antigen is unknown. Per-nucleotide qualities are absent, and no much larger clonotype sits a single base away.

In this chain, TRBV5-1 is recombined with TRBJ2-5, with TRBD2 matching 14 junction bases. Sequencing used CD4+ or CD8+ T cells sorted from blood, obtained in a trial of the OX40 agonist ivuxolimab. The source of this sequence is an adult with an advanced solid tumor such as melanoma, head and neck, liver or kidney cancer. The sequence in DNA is TGCGCCAGCAGCCCAGGGACTAGCGGGGGAACTCAAGAGACCCAGTACTTC. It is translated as CASSPGTSGGTQETQYF.